Sequencing of this T cell receptor beta chain was carried out in a study of shared clonotypes between healthy human individuals. Study information: Ranging from 18 to 49 in age, donors were a couple of women and three men.

Researchers divided each subset's genomic DNA evenly across several immunoSEQ plates. Using ten immunoSEQ deep assay plates, investigators sequenced unsorted PBMC DNA. Here immunoSEQ multiplex PCR was the method, and the copy in TCRdb shows in-frame clones only, minus some. The sample shows around 500,000 clones, more than 75% of them seen only once. The clonotype comes from a woman in her forties in good health. Some clones in this sample may be carry-over from other donors' samples. Material for sequencing was PBMCs.

This chain's CDR3 is CASSLGTGGAWGQTQYF. CDR3 DNA sequence: TGCGCCAGCAGCCTAGGGACAGGGGGCGCTTGGGGCCAGACCCAGTACTTC. The gene calls are TRBV4-1 and TRBJ2-5; TRBD1 matches at 12 bases. The CDR3 contains 17 residues. Per germline, CDR1 MGHRA and CDR2 YSYEKL. With 4 bases clipped from V and 6 bases from J, the junction kept 12 bases outside the gene matches.